The present TCR beta chain was sequenced within a study of blood T cell repertoires in COVID-19. The V gene's germline CDR1 is MGHRA and CDR2 YSYEKL. The V gene lost 1 base and the J gene lost 2 bases, with 12 bases spanning the gap. The CDR3 has 15 residues. Using immunoSEQ multiplex PCR, the repertoire was profiled, and TCRdb retains in-frame clones only, with some absent. The sample lists roughly 220,000 clones, 80% to 90% occurring once. The TCR originated in a woman between 50 and 59 years old with acute COVID-19. J is TRBJ2-7 and V is TRBV4-1, with D possibly TRBD2 on 6 matching bases. Sequenced input: PBMCs or T cells enriched from blood (not recorded which). The CDR3 DNA reads as TGCGCCAGCAGCCAAGGGAGGGAGGCCCCCTACGAGCAGTACTTC. Translated: CASSQGREAPYEQYF.